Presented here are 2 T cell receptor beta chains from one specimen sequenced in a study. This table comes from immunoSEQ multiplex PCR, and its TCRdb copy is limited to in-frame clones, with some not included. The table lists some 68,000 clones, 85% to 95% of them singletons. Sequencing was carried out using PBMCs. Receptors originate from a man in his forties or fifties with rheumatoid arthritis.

The CDR3 loop is CAWNGRVGQPQHF. The DNA of the CDR3 is TGTGCCTGGAACGGCAGGGTCGGCCAGCCCCAGCATTTT. The chain has TRBV30 and TRBJ1-5, with D perhaps matching TRBD1 (5 bases). The CDR3 sequence is 13 residues long. V lost 4 bases and J 7 bases, leaving 14 bases between the germline ends. Per germline, CDR1 GTSNPN and CDR2 SVGIG (reference sequence).

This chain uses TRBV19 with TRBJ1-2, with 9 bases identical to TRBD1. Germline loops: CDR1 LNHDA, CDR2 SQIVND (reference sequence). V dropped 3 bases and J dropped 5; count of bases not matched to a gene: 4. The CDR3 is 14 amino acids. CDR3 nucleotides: TGTGCCAGTAGTATCGGGACAGGGAATTATGGCTACACCTTC. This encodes CASSIGTGNYGYTF.